What follows describes a single T cell receptor (beta chain). Its cognate antigen has yet to be identified. The sample holds no much larger clone one base away, and base qualities are not on file. This sample stems from a study of identifying expanded T cells in peripheral blood (dated by TCRdb to the late 2010s). Study-level background: Four technical replicates, made by sequencing separate aliquots from the same pool of genomic DNA, were compared pairwise. Results the study describes overall, beyond this receptor: Roughly 1.2 differentially abundant clones were flagged by the binomial model between technical replicates, whereas about 16 and 20 were flagged over approximately two weeks and four weeks, respectively. For all healthy donors, the variance in clone template counts between two-week samples rose significantly as total template count increased. The authors expected that biological variance in healthy repertoires might rise further over much longer intervals, such as months to years. Both the number of clones called differentially abundant and the false-positive rate were significantly reduced by the beta-binomial model across all healthy-donor time intervals.

TCRbeta CDR3 regions were profiled with the immunoSEQ Assay using bias-controlled multiplex PCR amplification of genomic DNA. The original pipeline was this. To quantify the absolute abundance of each unique TCRbeta CDR3 region, the sequences were collapsed and filtered. Differential abundance was assessed using a binomial (Fisher-equivalent) model and a beta-binomial model in which time-dependent variance fitted from healthy donors was added. Clones with fewer than 5 combined templates were removed, and a clone was called differentially abundant if the clone's Benjamini-Hochberg FDR was below 0.01. The form v = (b*log(k)+a)^2 was used to model beta-binomial variance as a function of total template count across the two samples. Sourced from immuneACCESS, this table was stored by TCRdb with only in-frame sequences that have V and J called. A share of the clones is absent; for the studies checked, an unresolved V gene accounts for under half, and the remainder has no known explanation. D and trimming were read from the DNA, whereas the V and J calls and clone size are those reported in that table. The sample contains about 110,000 clones, around 90% of them found a single time. The ten top clones hold around 8.3% of the sample.

CDR1 and CDR2 were assigned from the germline V gene as SGHDT and YYEEEE. V loses 0 bases of germline sequence and J loses 0 bases, and the interval between the two ends is 10 bases. From the cysteine up to the phenylalanine, the CDR3 has a length of 15 residues. Only the CDR3 DNA stays, 45 bases, in frame from base 1. No immune events such as infections were documented for the healthy donors during the collection period. Time-dependent variance in a beta-binomial model of T-cell clone differential abundance was calibrated using healthy-donor blood repertoires as a training cohort. There were roughly 10 healthy donors in the training cohort, of whom 3 were female and 7 were male. Donor ages ranged from 29 to 64 years, with an average of about 44 years. Whole blood from each healthy donor was obtained from a commercial supplier and was collected at three time points approximately 15 days apart. For immunosequencing, genomic DNA was extracted from whole blood that had not been sorted.

The clonotype comes from a person between 18 and 75 years old in good health. Recombination joined TRBV5-6 with TRBJ2-7; the D call is tentative, TRBD1 or TRBD2, as each matches 6 bases. The specimen sequenced was blood. The CDR3 region reads CASSLAGGLSYEQYF. The nucleotides read TGTGCCAGCAGCTTGGCCGGGGGCCTCTCCTACGAGCAGTACTTC.